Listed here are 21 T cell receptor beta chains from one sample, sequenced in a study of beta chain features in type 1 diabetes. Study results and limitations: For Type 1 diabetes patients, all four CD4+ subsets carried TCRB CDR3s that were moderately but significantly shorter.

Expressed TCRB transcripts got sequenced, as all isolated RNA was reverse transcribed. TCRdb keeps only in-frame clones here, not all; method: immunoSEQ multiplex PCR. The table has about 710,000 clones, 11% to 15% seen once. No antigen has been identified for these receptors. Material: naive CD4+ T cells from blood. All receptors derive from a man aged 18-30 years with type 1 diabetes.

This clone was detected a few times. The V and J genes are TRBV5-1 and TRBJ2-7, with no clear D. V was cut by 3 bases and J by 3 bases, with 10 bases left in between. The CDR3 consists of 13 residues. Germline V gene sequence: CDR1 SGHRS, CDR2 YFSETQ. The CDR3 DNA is TGCGCCAGCAGCTCCCCCGCAATCTACGAGCAGTACTTC. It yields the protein CASSSPAIYEQYF.

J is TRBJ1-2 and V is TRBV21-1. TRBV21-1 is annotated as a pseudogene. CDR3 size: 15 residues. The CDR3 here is CASSKRRGSGYGYTF. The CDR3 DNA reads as TGTGCCAGCAGCAAACGGCGAGGAAGCGGCTATGGCTACACCTTC.

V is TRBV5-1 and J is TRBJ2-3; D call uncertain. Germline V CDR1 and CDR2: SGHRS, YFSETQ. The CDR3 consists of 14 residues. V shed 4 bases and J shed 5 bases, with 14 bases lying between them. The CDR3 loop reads CASSPSQVGDTQYF. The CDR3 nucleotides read TGCGCCAGCAGCCCGTCGCAGGTCGGAGATACGCAGTATTTT.

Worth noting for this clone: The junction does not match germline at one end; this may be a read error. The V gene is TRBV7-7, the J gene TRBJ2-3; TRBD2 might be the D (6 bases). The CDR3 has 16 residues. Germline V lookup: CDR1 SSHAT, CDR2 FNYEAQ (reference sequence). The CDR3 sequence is CASSLLYGGDTDTQYF. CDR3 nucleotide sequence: TGTGCTAGCAGCTTATTGTACGGGGGTGACACAGATACGCAGTATTTT.

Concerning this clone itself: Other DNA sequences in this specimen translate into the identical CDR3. For the CDR3, the DNA is TGTGCCAGCTCACTTGGGGAGGGCAATCAGCCCCAGCATTTT. This translates into CASSLGEGNQPQHF. The J gene is TRBJ1-5, the V gene TRBV18; D gene ambiguous. The CDR3 has 14 amino acids. CDR1 KGHSH and CDR2 LQKENI come from the germline V gene. V gave up 4 bases and J gave up 2 bases, with 9 bases separating them.

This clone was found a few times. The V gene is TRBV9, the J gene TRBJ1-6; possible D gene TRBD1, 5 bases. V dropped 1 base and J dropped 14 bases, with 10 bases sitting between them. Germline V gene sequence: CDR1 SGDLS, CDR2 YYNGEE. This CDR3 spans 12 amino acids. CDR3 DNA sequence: TGTGCCAGCAGCGTATTGGGAGGGGCCCTCCACTTT. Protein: CASSVLGGALHF. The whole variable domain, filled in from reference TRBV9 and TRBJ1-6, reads DSGVTQTPKHLITATGQRVTLRCSPRSGDLSVYWYQQSLDQGLQFLIQYYNGEERAKGNILERFSAQQFPDLHSELNLSSLELGDSALYFCASSVLGGALHFGNGTRLTVT.

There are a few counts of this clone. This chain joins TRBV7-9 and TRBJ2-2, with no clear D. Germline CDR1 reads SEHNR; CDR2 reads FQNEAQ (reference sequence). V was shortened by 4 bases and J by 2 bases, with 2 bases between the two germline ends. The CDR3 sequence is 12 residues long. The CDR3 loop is CASSSNTGELFF. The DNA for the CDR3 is TGTGCCAGCAGCTCAAACACCGGGGAGCTGTTTTTT.

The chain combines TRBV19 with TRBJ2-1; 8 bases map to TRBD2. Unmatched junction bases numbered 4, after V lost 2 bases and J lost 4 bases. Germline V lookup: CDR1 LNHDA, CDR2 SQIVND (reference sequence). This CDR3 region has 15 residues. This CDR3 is CASSISTSGYNEQFF. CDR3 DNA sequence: TGTGCCAGTAGTATAAGTACTAGCGGTTACAATGAGCAGTTCTTC.

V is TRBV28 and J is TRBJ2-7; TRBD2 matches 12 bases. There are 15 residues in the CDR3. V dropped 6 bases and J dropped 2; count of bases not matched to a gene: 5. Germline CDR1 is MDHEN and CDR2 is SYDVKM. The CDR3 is CASSLTSGGPYEQYF. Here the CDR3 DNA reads TGTGCCAGCAGCCTTACTAGCGGGGGGCCCTACGAGCAGTACTTC.

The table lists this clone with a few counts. The CDR3 coding sequence is TGTGCCAGCAGCTGGGACAGGGGGTTTCATTTCTTT. This codes for CASSWDRGFHFF. The J gene is TRBJ1-1, the V gene TRBV14, with 11 bases that match TRBD1. V lost 5 bases, J lost 13 bases, and 6 bases stayed unmatched. Germline V gives CDR1 SGHDN, CDR2 FVKESK. The CDR3 spans 12 residues.

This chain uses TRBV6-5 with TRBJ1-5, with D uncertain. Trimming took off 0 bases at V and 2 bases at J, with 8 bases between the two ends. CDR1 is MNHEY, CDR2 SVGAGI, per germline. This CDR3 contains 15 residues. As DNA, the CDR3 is TGTGCCAGCAGTTACTCGGCGGCTGGCAATCAGCCCCAGCATTTT. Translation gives CASSYSAAGNQPQHF.

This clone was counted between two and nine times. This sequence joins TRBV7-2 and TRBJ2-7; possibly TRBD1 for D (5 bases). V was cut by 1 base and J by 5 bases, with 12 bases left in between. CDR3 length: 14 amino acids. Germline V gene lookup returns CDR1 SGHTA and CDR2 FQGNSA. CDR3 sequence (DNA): TGTGCCAGCAGCTTAGGGGGCGCCCTAGACGAGCAGTACTTC. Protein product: CASSLGGALDEQYF.

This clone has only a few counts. The chain's CDR3 is CASSLSGRVDTQYF. CDR3 nucleotides: TGTGCCAGCAGCTTGAGCGGGAGGGTGGATACGCAGTATTTT. This chain uses TRBV7-9 with TRBJ2-3, with 10 nucleotides matching TRBD2. The V gene end was trimmed by 3 bases and the J gene end by 6 bases; junction bases not matched to a gene: 3. The CDR3 extends over 14 amino acids. Per germline, CDR1 SEHNR and CDR2 FQNEAQ (reference sequence).

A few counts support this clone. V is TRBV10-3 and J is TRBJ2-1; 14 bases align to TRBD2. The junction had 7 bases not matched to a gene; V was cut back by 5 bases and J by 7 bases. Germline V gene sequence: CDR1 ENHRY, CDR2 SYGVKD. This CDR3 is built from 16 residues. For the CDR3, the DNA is TGTGCCATCAGTTTATCCGGGACTAGCGGGAGTAATGAGCAGTTCTTC. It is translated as CAISLSGTSGSNEQFF.

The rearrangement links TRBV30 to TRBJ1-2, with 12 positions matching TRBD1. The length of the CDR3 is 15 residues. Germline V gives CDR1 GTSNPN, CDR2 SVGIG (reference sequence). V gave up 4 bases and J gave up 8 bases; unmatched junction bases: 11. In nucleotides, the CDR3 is TGTGCCTGGACCCGACTGACCGGGACAGGGGGCGGCTACACCTTC. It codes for CAWTRLTGTGGGYTF. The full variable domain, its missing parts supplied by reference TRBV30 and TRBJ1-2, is SQTIHQWPATLVQPVGSPLSLECTVEGTSNPNLYWYRQAAGRGLQLLFYSVGIGQISSEVPQNLSASRPQDRQFILSSKKLLLSDSGFYLCAWTRLTGTGGGYTFGSGTRLTVV.

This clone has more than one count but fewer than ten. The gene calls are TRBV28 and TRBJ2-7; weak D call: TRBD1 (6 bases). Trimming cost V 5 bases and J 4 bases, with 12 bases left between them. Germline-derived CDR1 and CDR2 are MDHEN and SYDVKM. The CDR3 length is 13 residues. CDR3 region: CASSRGNDYEQYF. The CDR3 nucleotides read TGTGCCAGCAGTAGGGGGAATGATTACGAGCAGTACTTC.

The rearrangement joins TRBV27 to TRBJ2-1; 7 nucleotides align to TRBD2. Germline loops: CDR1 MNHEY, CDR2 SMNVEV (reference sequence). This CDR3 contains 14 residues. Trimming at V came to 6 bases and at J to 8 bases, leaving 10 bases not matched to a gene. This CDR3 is CASSRWGRDDEQFF. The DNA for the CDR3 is TGTGCCAGCAGCCGATGGGGGAGGGACGATGAGCAGTTCTTC.

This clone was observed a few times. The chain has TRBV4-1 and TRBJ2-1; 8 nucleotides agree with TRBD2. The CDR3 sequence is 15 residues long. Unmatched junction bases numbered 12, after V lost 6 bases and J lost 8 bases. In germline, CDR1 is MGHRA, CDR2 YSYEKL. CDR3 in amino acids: CASRSPSGSGDEQFF. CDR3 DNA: TGCGCCAGCAGGAGTCCCAGCGGGAGCGGCGATGAGCAGTTCTTC.

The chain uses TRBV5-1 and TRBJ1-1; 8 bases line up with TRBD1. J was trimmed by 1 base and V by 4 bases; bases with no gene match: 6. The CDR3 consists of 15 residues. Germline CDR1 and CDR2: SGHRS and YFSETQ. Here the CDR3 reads CASSPTGTGNTEAFF. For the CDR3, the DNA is TGCGCCAGCAGCCCGACCGGGACAGGGAACACTGAAGCTTTCTTT.

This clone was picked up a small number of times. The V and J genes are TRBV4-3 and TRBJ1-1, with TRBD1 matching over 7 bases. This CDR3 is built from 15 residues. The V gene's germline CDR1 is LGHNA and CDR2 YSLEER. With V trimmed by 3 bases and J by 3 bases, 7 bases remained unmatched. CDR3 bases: TGCGCCAGCAGCCAGGCAATGACAGGGTACACTGAAGCTTTCTTT. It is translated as CASSQAMTGYTEAFF.

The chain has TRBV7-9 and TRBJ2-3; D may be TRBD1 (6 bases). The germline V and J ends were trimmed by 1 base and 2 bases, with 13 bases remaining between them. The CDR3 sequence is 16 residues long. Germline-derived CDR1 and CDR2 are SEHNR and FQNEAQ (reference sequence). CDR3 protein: CASSLVVQGSTDTQYF. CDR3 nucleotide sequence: TGTGCCAGCAGCTTAGTTGTCCAGGGGTCCACAGATACGCAGTATTTT.